Below are 32 T cell receptor beta chains sequenced from a single sample in a study of somatic mutations in cytotoxic T cells in rheumatoid arthritis. Sequenced by immunoSEQ multiplex PCR; TCRdb stores in-frame clones only, minus some. The table has 9,500 or so clones, about 82% seen once. The sequencing sample was made of CD8+ T cells sorted from blood. Receptors originate from an adult with rheumatoid arthritis.

The chain has TRBV19 and TRBJ2-1; no clear D gene. From germline, CDR1 is LNHDA and CDR2 SQIVND (reference sequence). The length of the CDR3 is 16 residues. Trimming removed 1 base from V and 7 bases from J, with 17 bases in between. In nucleotides, the CDR3 is TGTGCCAGTAGTATAGTCCACGGTGTAAGTAGAAATGAGCAGTTCTTC. Its protein product is CASSIVHGVSRNEQFF.

The J gene is TRBJ1-2, the V gene TRBV2, with TRBD1 as a possible D gene (5 bases). Germline lookup yields CDR1 SNHLY and CDR2 FYNNEI. CDR3 length: 13 residues. V gave up 6 bases and J gave up 6 bases, with 14 bases separating them. In DNA form, the CDR3 reads TGTGCCAGCAGCGGAGGGACTTCCCATGGCTACACCTTC. Protein: CASSGGTSHGYTF.

The chain couples TRBV6-5 to TRBJ1-1, with D possibly being TRBD1 (6 bases). Germline CDR1 and CDR2: MNHEY and SVGAGI. Between the trimmed V and J ends, which lost 5 bases and 3 bases, there was a span of 13 bases. The length of the CDR3 is 14 residues. Here the CDR3 DNA reads TGTGCCAGCAGTAAAACAGGGAGCCACACTGAAGCTTTCTTT. This gives the protein CASSKTGSHTEAFF.

The chain uses TRBV5-4 and TRBJ1-1; TRBD1 might be the D (5 bases). The CDR3 has 16 amino acids. Looked up from germline, CDR1 is SGHNT and CDR2 is YYREEE (reference sequence). The ends were cut back, 0 bases at V and 0 bases at J, with 12 bases in the middle. CDR3 nucleotides: TGTGCCAGCAGCTTGGCCTACTCAGGGATGAACACTGAAGCTTTCTTT. It yields the protein CASSLAYSGMNTEAFF.

The J gene is TRBJ2-1, the V gene TRBV10-3, with D perhaps matching TRBD1 (6 bases). V lost 8 bases and J lost 6, with 20 bases in between. Germline CDR1 ENHRY, CDR2 SYGVKD. The CDR3 has 15 residues. The CDR3 loop reads CAILGEGGWSNEQFF. For the CDR3, the DNA is TGTGCCATCCTTGGGGAAGGGGGATGGAGCAATGAGCAGTTCTTC.

This clone was counted only a few times. The rearrangement joins TRBV18 to TRBJ1-2, with 9 bases aligning to TRBD1. The V gene's germline CDR1 is KGHSH and CDR2 LQKENI. Trimming took 5 bases from V and 4 from J; bases not matched to a gene: 11. The CDR3 length is 16 residues. The CDR3 sequence: CASSEEQGANLYGYTF. CDR3 DNA: TGTGCCAGCTCAGAAGAACAGGGGGCTAACCTCTATGGCTACACCTTC.

V gene TRBV5-6 combines with J gene TRBJ1-3; D unclear. The V end was cut by 4 bases, the J end by 4 bases, with 18 bases between. The length of the CDR3 is 16 residues. The germline CDR1 and CDR2 sequences are SGHDT and YYEEEE. CDR3 DNA sequence: TGTGCCAGCAGCAATGGCCCAGCTCGGCTGGGAAACACCATATATTTT. Translating gives CASSNGPARLGNTIYF. The full variable domain, in which reference TRBV5-6 and TRBJ1-3 provide the parts outside the CDR3, is DAGVTQSPTHLIKTRGQQVTLRCSPKSGHDTVSWYQQALGQGPQFIFQYYEEEERQRGNFPDRFSGHQFPNYSSELNVNALLLGDSALYLCASSNGPARLGNTIYFGEGSWLTVV.

The V and J genes are TRBV13 and TRBJ2-7; possible D gene TRBD2, 6 bases. V was cut by 2 bases and J by 6 bases, with 8 bases left in between. This CDR3 contains 12 residues. Germline CDR1 reads PRHDT; CDR2 reads FYEKMQ (reference sequence). The CDR3 here is CASSLTSREQYF. The CDR3 nucleotides are TGTGCCAGCAGCTTAACTAGCCGCGAGCAGTACTTC.

The V call is TRBV6-6, the J call TRBJ2-7, with 8 bases that match TRBD2. Per the germline V gene, CDR1 is MNHNY and CDR2 is SVGAGI (reference sequence). This CDR3 contains 14 residues. The V segment lost 5 bases and the J segment 0 bases; nucleotides outside the gene matches: 3. The CDR3 bases are TGTGCCAGCAGTATAGCGGGGAGCTCCTACGAGCAGTACTTC. The encoded protein is CASSIAGSSYEQYF.

This chain uses TRBV11-1 with TRBJ1-6, with D possibly TRBD1 on 5 matching bases. CDR3 length equals 15 residues. The germline V and J ends were trimmed by 6 bases and 8 bases, with 17 bases remaining between them. CDR1 is SGHAT, CDR2 FQDESV, per germline (reference sequence). CDR3 DNA sequence: TGTGCCAGCAGTTATCCCGGGACCGAAGATTCACCCCTCCACTTT. Its translation: CASSYPGTEDSPLHF.

The rearrangement uses TRBV15 and TRBJ1-1; D is perhaps TRBD1 (5 bases). Germline CDR1 and CDR2: LNHNV and YYDKDF (reference sequence). Trimming left V 1 base short and J 1 base short, with 10 bases between. This CDR3 has 15 amino acids. The CDR3 bases are TGTGCCACCAGCAGAGGGACGGGGGGGAACACTGAAGCTTTCTTT. Translation gives CATSRGTGGNTEAFF.

This chain joins TRBV7-8 and TRBJ2-2; D might be TRBD1 (5 bases). Germline values: CDR1 SGHVS, CDR2 FQNEAQ. The V end was cut by 4 bases, the J end by 2 bases, with 14 bases between. The CDR3 extends over 16 amino acids. Here the CDR3 reads CASSWTLTENTGELFF. In DNA form, the CDR3 reads TGTGCCAGCAGCTGGACACTGACAGAAAACACCGGGGAGCTGTTTTTT.

The CDR3 DNA reads as TGTGCCAGCAGCCAAGGGAATGAGCAGTTCTTC. Amino acids: CASSQGNEQFF. The V gene is TRBV4-2, the J gene TRBJ2-1; D is unresolved. Looked up from germline, CDR1 is LGHNA and CDR2 is YNFKEQ. CDR3 length equals 11 residues. Trimming stripped 1 base from V and 7 bases from J, with 2 bases between.

The chain has TRBV7-9 and TRBJ1-1, with D perhaps matching TRBD1 (6 bases). The CDR3 runs 18 residues. V was pared by 0 bases and J by 1 base, with 18 bases between. The germline V gene has CDR1 SEHNR and CDR2 FQNEAQ (reference sequence). CDR3 DNA: TGTGCCAGCAGCTTAGCGAGAGTGGGGGGCTATGGGAACACTGAAGCTTTCTTT. Amino acids: CASSLARVGGYGNTEAFF.

The rearrangement uses TRBV13 and TRBJ1-2, with D possibly TRBD1 on 5 matching bases. Trimming took off 0 bases at V and 1 base at J, with 9 bases between the two ends. CDR1 is PRHDT and CDR2 is FYEKMQ in the germline V gene (reference sequence). The CDR3 has 15 amino acids. Here the CDR3 DNA reads TGTGCCAGCAGCTTAGGACGGGGGATTAACTATGGCTACACCTTC. Translated: CASSLGRGINYGYTF.

This chain uses TRBV6-1 with TRBJ1-4, with a tentative D call TRBD1 (6 bases). Looked up from germline, CDR1 is MNHNS and CDR2 is SASEGT. V lost 6 bases and J 2 bases, leaving 13 bases between the germline ends. This CDR3 contains 15 residues. CDR3 bases: TGTGCCAGCAGCCGCCTCGGGGGCACTAATGAAAAACTGTTTTTT. It is translated as CASSRLGGTNEKLFF.

The V gene is TRBV21-1, the J gene TRBJ2-7. TRBV21-1 is deemed a pseudogene. This CDR3 contains 16 residues. The CDR3 sequence: CASSKQPGRFSYEQYF. CDR3 nucleotides: TGTGCCAGCAGCAAACAGCCAGGACGATTCTCCTACGAGCAGTACTTC.

The rearrangement joins TRBV6-5 to TRBJ1-1; the D is unclear. CDR1 and CDR2 from the germline V gene are MNHEY and SVGAGI. Between the trimmed V and J ends, which lost 8 bases and 2 bases, there was a span of 12 bases. The CDR3 extends over 13 amino acids. The CDR3 sequence is CASRRWDNTEAFF. The DNA for the CDR3 is TGTGCCAGCCGGAGGTGGGATAACACTGAAGCTTTCTTT.

The chain combines TRBV5-3 with TRBJ2-2, with 15 bases fitting TRBD2. TRBV5-3 is flagged as an ORF with uncertain function. The trim removed 3 bases at V and 4 bases at J, leaving 4 bases unmatched. The CDR3 contains 17 residues. Here the CDR3 DNA reads TGTGCCAGAAGCTCGGGACTAGCGGGGGGCGTCACCGGGGAGCTGTTTTTT. Its translation: CARSSGLAGGVTGELFF.

The chain joins TRBV9 to TRBJ2-3, with 9 bases matching TRBD2. The V gene's germline CDR1 is SGDLS and CDR2 YYNGEE. The CDR3 extends over 16 amino acids. Trimming removed 3 bases from V and 5 bases from J; junction bases left unmatched: 10. DNA of the CDR3: TGTGCCAGCAGCGACCTTCTTAGCGGGAGTAGAGATACGCAGTATTTT. Its protein is CASSDLLSGSRDTQYF.

The chain joins TRBV27 to TRBJ1-4; D gene uncertain. The CDR3 sequence is 13 residues long. Germline V gene sequence: CDR1 MNHEY, CDR2 SMNVEV (reference sequence). The V gene lost 2 bases and the J gene lost 0 bases, with 1 base spanning the gap. DNA for the CDR3: TGTGCCAGCAGTTTAGCAACTAATGAAAAACTGTTTTTT. This gives the protein CASSLATNEKLFF. Full variable domain (missing parts from reference TRBV27 and TRBJ1-4): EAQVTQNPRYLITVTGKKLTVTCSQNMNHEYMSWYRQDPGLGLRQIYYSMNVEVTDKGDVPEGYKVSRKEKRNFPLILESPSPNQTSLYFCASSLATNEKLFFGSGTQLSVL.

The rearrangement uses TRBV4-1 and TRBJ2-3; no firm D call. With 4 bases removed from V and 2 bases from J, the gap between germline ends came to 10 bases. Per germline, CDR1 MGHRA and CDR2 YSYEKL. The CDR3 has 14 residues. DNA for the CDR3: TGCGCCAGCAGCCCCACGGCCCCCACAGATACGCAGTATTTT. Translated: CASSPTAPTDTQYF.

This chain joins TRBV28 and TRBJ2-7; 11 nucleotides line up with TRBD2. V lost 4 bases and J lost 1; bases outside the gene matches: 6. The germline CDR1 and CDR2 sequences are MDHEN and SYDVKM. This CDR3 has 16 amino acids. CDR3 nucleotide sequence: TGTGCCAGCAGTTCTCGAGCTAGCGGGGGGTCCTACGAGCAGTACTTC. This sequence encodes CASSSRASGGSYEQYF.

This sequence joins TRBV19 and TRBJ2-7, with D possibly matching TRBD2 (6 bases). Germline V gene sequence: CDR1 LNHDA, CDR2 SQIVND (reference sequence). V lost 3 bases, J lost 3 bases, and 15 bases lay in between. The CDR3 is made up of 15 amino acids. CDR3 protein: CASSMGRGILYEQYF. Written as DNA, the CDR3 is TGTGCCAGTAGTATGGGTCGCGGGATCCTCTACGAGCAGTACTTC.

The CDR3 region is CASRGAGINQPQHF. The CDR3 DNA reads as TGTGCCAGCAGGGGGGCAGGGATCAATCAGCCCCAGCATTTT. The rearrangement joins TRBV27 to TRBJ1-5, with D maybe TRBD1 (6 bases). The germline gives CDR1 MNHEY, CDR2 SMNVEV (reference sequence). Trimming removed 6 bases from V and 3 bases from J, with 12 bases in between. The CDR3 loop spans 14 amino acids.

V and J are TRBV9 and TRBJ1-2; 9 nucleotides agree with TRBD1. The V and J ends lost 0 bases and 7 bases, in that order; junction bases with no gene match: 7. CDR3 length equals 15 residues. Germline-derived CDR1 and CDR2 are SGDLS and YYNGEE. The CDR3: CASSVGTGGATGYTF. For the CDR3, the DNA is TGTGCCAGCAGCGTAGGTACAGGGGGCGCAACTGGCTACACCTTC.

V is TRBV27 and J is TRBJ1-2, with D unresolved. The CDR3 totals 13 residues. Trimming removed 5 bases from V and 8 bases from J, with 15 bases in between. Per germline, CDR1 MNHEY and CDR2 SMNVEV (reference sequence). The CDR3 loop reads CASSPEPRVGYTF. CDR3 coding DNA: TGTGCCAGCAGTCCCGAGCCGAGGGTCGGCTACACCTTC.

The chain carries TRBV7-9 and TRBJ1-2, with D perhaps matching TRBD1 (6 bases). Trimming shortened V by 5 bases and J by 5 bases, and 12 bases separated the two germline ends. The length of the CDR3 is 13 residues. Per the germline V gene, CDR1 is SEHNR and CDR2 is FQNEAQ (reference sequence). The CDR3 loop reads CASSRGAAYGYTF. The DNA for the CDR3 is TGTGCCAGCAGCCGGGGGGCAGCTTATGGCTACACCTTC.

The chain joins TRBV27 to TRBJ2-5; no clear D. The DNA end is more similar to TRBJ2-7, so the J call may be wrong. This CDR3 has 14 amino acids. Germline lookup yields CDR1 MNHEY and CDR2 SMNVEV (reference sequence). The CDR3 spells CASSFVQTGYEQYF. The CDR3 coding sequence is TGTGCCAGCAGTTTTGTCCAGACGGGTTACGAGCAGTACTTC.

The rearrangement links TRBV4-1 to TRBJ2-5; the D gene is possibly TRBD1 (6 bases). The CDR3 loop spans 14 amino acids. CDR1 is MGHRA and CDR2 is YSYEKL in the germline V gene. Deletions cut 4 bases from V and 1 base from J, with 10 bases between. The CDR3 is CASSPRQVQETQYF. As DNA, the CDR3 is TGCGCCAGCAGCCCGAGACAGGTCCAAGAGACCCAGTACTTC.

The chain has TRBV29-1 and TRBJ1-2; unclear D gene. This CDR3 has 10 residues. Trimming left V 3 bases short and J 14 bases short, with 13 bases between. The germline CDR1 and CDR2 sequences are SQVTM and ANQGSEA. The DNA of the CDR3 is TGCAGCGTTGATACGCGTGGTAGAACCTTC. It encodes CSVDTRGRTF.

The CDR3 DNA is TGTGCCAGCAGCTCCCGACAGGGCCCTGTGAGGAGCGGCTACACCTTC. Its translation: CASSSRQGPVRSGYTF. This chain links TRBV7-6 with TRBJ1-2, with TRBD1 matching 7 bases. The junction had 16 bases not matched to a gene; V was cut back by 4 bases and J by 8 bases. From germline, CDR1 is SGHVS and CDR2 FNYEAQ. The CDR3 consists of 16 residues. Full variable domain (remainder filled in from reference TRBV7-6 and TRBJ1-2): GAGVSQSPRYKVTKRGQDVALRCDPISGHVSLYWYRQALGQGPEFLTYFNYEAQQDKSGLPNDRFSAERPEGSISTLTIQRTEQRDSAMYRCASSSRQGPVRSGYTFGSGTRLTVV.